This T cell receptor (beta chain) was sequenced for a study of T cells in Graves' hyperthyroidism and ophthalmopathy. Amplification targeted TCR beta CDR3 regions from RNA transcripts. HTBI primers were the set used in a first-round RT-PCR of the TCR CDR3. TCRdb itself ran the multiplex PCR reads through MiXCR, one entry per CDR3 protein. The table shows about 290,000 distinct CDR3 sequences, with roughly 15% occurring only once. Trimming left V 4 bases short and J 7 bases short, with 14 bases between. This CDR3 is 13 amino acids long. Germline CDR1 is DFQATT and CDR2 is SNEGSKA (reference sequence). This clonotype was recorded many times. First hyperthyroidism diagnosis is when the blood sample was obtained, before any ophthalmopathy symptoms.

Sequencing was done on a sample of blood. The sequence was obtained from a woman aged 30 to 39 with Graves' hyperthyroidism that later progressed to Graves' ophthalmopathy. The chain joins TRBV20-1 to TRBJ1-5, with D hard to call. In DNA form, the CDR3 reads TGCAGTGCTAAATCTCCTCTTGGGCAGCCCCAGCATTTT. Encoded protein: CSAKSPLGQPQHF.